The clone carrying this TCR beta chain appeared many times. TCRdb re-called the 5' RACE reads through MiXCR, storing one row per CDR3 protein. Here the sample spans approximately 35,000 distinct CDR3 sequences, under 7.5% being singletons. The CDR3 is made up of 14 amino acids. V was shortened by 2 bases and J by 0 bases, with 8 bases between the two germline ends. Germline-derived CDR1 and CDR2 are SQVTM and ANQGSEA. This record comes from a study of early T cells in non-severe SARS-CoV-2 infection. The sequence came from an adult who was a healthcare worker with PCR-confirmed SARS-CoV-2 infection or an uninfected control (not recorded which). Material: whole blood. The chain recombines TRBV29-1 with TRBJ2-1; D unresolved. CDR3 region: CSVESESSYNEQFF. CDR3 in DNA: TGCAGCGTTGAAAGCGAGAGCTCCTACAATGAGCAGTTCTTC.